A single sample gave rise to the 16 T cell receptor beta chains below, sequenced in a study of T cell changes during pregnancy in multiple sclerosis. Some clones are missing from TCRdb's copy, which holds only in-frame ones; the method was immunoSEQ multiplex PCR. The sample holds approximately 69,000 clones; more than 90% are singletons and the top ten take roughly 2.1%. The sample was peripheral blood, taken in the second trimester of pregnancy. Every receptor here comes from a female donor in good health, enrolled as a control in a pregnancy study.

The V call is TRBV9, the J call TRBJ2-1, with D perhaps matching TRBD2 (7 bases). The CDR3 is 15 amino acids. The germline CDR1 and CDR2 sequences are SGDLS and YYNGEE. V lost 4 bases to trimming and J lost 0 bases, with 11 bases between them. The CDR3 protein is CASSQGGASYNEQFF. The CDR3 coding sequence is TGTGCCAGCAGCCAAGGGGGGGCCTCCTACAATGAGCAGTTCTTC. Using reference TRBV9 and TRBJ2-1 for the parts outside the CDR3, the full variable domain is DSGVTQTPKHLITATGQRVTLRCSPRSGDLSVYWYQQSLDQGLQFLIQYYNGEERAKGNILERFSAQQFPDLHSELNLSSLELGDSALYFCASSQGGASYNEQFFGPGTRLTVL.

The V and J genes are TRBV12-5 and TRBJ1-1, with a weak D call TRBD1 (6 bases). The CDR3 loop spans 15 amino acids. The germline V and J ends were trimmed by 1 base and 2 bases, with 11 bases remaining between them. Germline V gene data show CDR1 as LGHNT and CDR2 as FRNRAP. CDR3 amino acids: CASGLANRANTEAFF. CDR3 coding DNA: TGTGCTAGTGGTTTGGCCAACAGGGCTAACACTGAAGCTTTCTTT.

The chain has TRBV13 and TRBJ1-1; no firm D call. From germline, CDR1 is PRHDT and CDR2 FYEKMQ (reference sequence). The CDR3 totals 12 residues. Trimming stripped 5 bases from V and 9 bases from J, with 13 bases between. The CDR3 DNA is TGTGCCAGCAGCACTGGGAGAGGTAAAGCTTTCTTT. It codes for CASSTGRGKAFF.

The chain links TRBV9 to TRBJ1-6; D unresolved. This CDR3 is built from 16 residues. Germline V gene sequence: CDR1 SGDLS, CDR2 YYNGEE. V lost 3 bases to trimming and J lost 3 bases, with 13 bases between them. The CDR3 region is CASSGGESYYNSPLHF. CDR3 sequence (DNA): TGTGCCAGCAGCGGTGGAGAGAGCTACTATAATTCACCCCTCCACTTT. Based on the CDR3 plus reference TRBV9 and TRBJ1-6, the full variable domain is DSGVTQTPKHLITATGQRVTLRCSPRSGDLSVYWYQQSLDQGLQFLIQYYNGEERAKGNILERFSAQQFPDLHSELNLSSLELGDSALYFCASSGGESYYNSPLHFGNGTRLTVT.

The V gene is TRBV2, the J gene TRBJ1-5, with a tentative D call TRBD1 (6 bases). V was clipped by 6 bases and J by 6 bases, with 15 bases between them. In germline, CDR1 is SNHLY, CDR2 FYNNEI. This CDR3 contains 14 residues. The CDR3 reads CASSRTGTSQPQHF. The CDR3 DNA reads as TGTGCCAGCAGCAGAACCGGGACATCTCAGCCCCAGCATTTT. The complete variable domain, with remaining parts taken from reference TRBV2 and TRBJ1-5, reads EPEVTQTPSHQVTQMGQEVILRCVPISNHLYFYWYRQILGQKVEFLVSFYNNEISEKSEIFDDQFSVERPDGSNFTLKIRSTKLEDSAMYFCASSRTGTSQPQHFGDGTRLSIL.

The CDR3, as DNA: TGTGCCAGCAGTTCTGACAGCGAAAATGAAAAACTGTTTTTT. It specifies CASSSDSENEKLFF. The rearrangement uses TRBV13 and TRBJ1-4, with a possible D match to TRBD1 (5 bases). Deletions cut 6 bases from V and 5 bases from J, with 13 bases between. This CDR3 comprises 14 residues. Germline V gene data show CDR1 as PRHDT and CDR2 as FYEKMQ (reference sequence).

The chain's CDR3 is CASSQVMRGVNEQFF. CDR3 nucleotides: TGTGCCAGCAGCCAAGTAATGCGGGGGGTAAATGAGCAGTTCTTC. The chain combines TRBV4-2 with TRBJ2-1, with 8 bases matching TRBD2. V shed 1 base and J 7 bases; nucleotides not matched to a gene: 6. Germline V gene sequence: CDR1 LGHNA, CDR2 YNFKEQ. The CDR3 consists of 15 residues.

This clone occurred once. The chain uses TRBV16 and TRBJ1-6; D possibly corresponds to TRBD1 (5 bases). V was trimmed by 2 bases and J by 7 bases, leaving 9 bases between them. The CDR3 sequence is 14 residues long. Germline CDR1 KGHSY, CDR2 FQNENV. CDR3 nucleotides: TGTGCCAGCAGCCAACAGGGCGCCAATTCACCCCTCCACTTT. This encodes CASSQQGANSPLHF.

This rearrangement joins TRBV5-6 to TRBJ2-1; D remains ambiguous. Germline CDR1 SGHDT, CDR2 YYEEEE. The CDR3 totals 11 residues. V shed 3 bases and J shed 10 bases, with 8 bases lying between them. Here the CDR3 reads CASSSREEQFF. The DNA for the CDR3 is TGTGCCAGCAGCTCAAGAGAGGAGCAGTTCTTC.

Of note for this clone: At one end the junction does not follow the germline gene, possibly because of a read error. The chain employs TRBV14 and TRBJ2-3, with 9 bases aligning to TRBD2. The CDR3 length is 15 residues. From germline, CDR1 is SGHDN and CDR2 FVKESK. This chain's CDR3 is CASTQAGGSADTQYF. CDR3 bases: TGTGCCAGCACCCAAGCGGGGGGATCCGCAGATACGCAGTATTTT. The whole variable domain, filled in from reference TRBV14 and TRBJ2-3, reads EAGVTQFPSHSVIEKGQTVTLRCDPISGHDNLYWYRRVMGKEIKFLLHFVKESKQDESGMPNNRFLAERTGGTYSTLKVQPAELEDSGVYFCASTQAGGSADTQYFGPGTRLTVL.

The CDR3 sequence: CASSPGLAGGENEQFF. DNA for the CDR3: TGTGCCAGCAGTCCCGGACTAGCGGGGGGGGAGAATGAGCAGTTCTTC. The V call is TRBV2, the J call TRBJ2-1; 15 nucleotides line up with TRBD2. Germline V CDR1 and CDR2: SNHLY, FYNNEI. This CDR3 has 16 residues. Trimming cost V 5 bases and J 7 bases; bases outside gene matches: 6.

The chain combines TRBV18 with TRBJ1-3; D is unresolved. Germline V CDR1 and CDR2: KGHSH, LQKENI. This CDR3 spans 17 amino acids. Trimming removed 3 bases from V and 1 base from J, with 16 bases in between. CDR3: CASSPPGIRASGNTIYF. CDR3 DNA: TGTGCCAGCTCACCGCCGGGGATCCGTGCATCTGGAAACACCATATATTTT.

The chain joins TRBV6-6 to TRBJ1-6; D remains ambiguous. Germline V lookup: CDR1 MNHNY, CDR2 SVGAGI (reference sequence). The CDR3 has 13 amino acids. The V end lost 3 bases, the J end lost 8 bases, and 8 bases lay between the germline ends. The CDR3 DNA is TGTGCCAGCAGTTATCGGCAGGATTCACCCCTCCACTTT. This gives the protein CASSYRQDSPLHF.

This sequence joins TRBV7-8 and TRBJ1-6, with D perhaps matching TRBD1 (5 bases). Deletions cut 5 bases from V and 9 bases from J, with 20 bases between. The CDR3 length is 16 residues. The germline V gene encodes CDR1 SGHVS and CDR2 FQNEAQ. CDR3 sequence reads: CASSPRQWGVISPLHF. The CDR3 DNA reads TGTGCCAGCAGCCCCAGACAGTGGGGGGTAATTTCACCCCTCCACTTT.

The J gene is TRBJ1-2, the V gene TRBV4-1; D gene unclear. V dropped 2 bases and J dropped 2 bases, with 18 bases sitting between them. Per the germline V gene, CDR1 is MGHRA and CDR2 is YSYEKL. CDR3 length: 17 residues. CDR3 DNA sequence: TGCGCCAGCAGCCAAATACCGGGCCTGCGAGGGAACTATGGCTACACCTTC. Amino acids: CASSQIPGLRGNYGYTF.

The chain has TRBV5-6 and TRBJ1-2; the match to TRBD1 covers 8 bases. The CDR3 extends over 16 amino acids. The V gene's germline CDR1 is SGHDT and CDR2 YYEEEE. V shed 2 bases, J shed 5 bases, and the junction held 11 bases outside the gene matches. The CDR3 is CASSLVTPGQDYGYTF. The CDR3 DNA reads TGTGCCAGCAGCTTAGTAACCCCGGGACAGGATTATGGCTACACCTTC.